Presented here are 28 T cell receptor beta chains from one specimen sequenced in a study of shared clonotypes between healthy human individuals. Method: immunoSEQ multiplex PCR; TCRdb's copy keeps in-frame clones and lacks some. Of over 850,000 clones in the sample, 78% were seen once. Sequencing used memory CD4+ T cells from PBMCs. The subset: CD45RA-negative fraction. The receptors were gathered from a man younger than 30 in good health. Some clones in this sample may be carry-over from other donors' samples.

In nucleotides, the CDR3 is TGTGCCAGCAGCGTAGCTAGCGGAGTCTACAATGAGCAGTTCTTC. Protein: CASSVASGVYNEQFF. V gene TRBV9 combines with J gene TRBJ2-1; the match to TRBD2 covers 7 bases. Germline V gene data show CDR1 as SGDLS and CDR2 as YYNGEE. This CDR3 comprises 15 residues. The V and J ends lost 0 bases and 3 bases, in that order; junction bases with no gene match: 3. Together with reference TRBV9 and TRBJ2-1, the CDR3 gives the full variable domain: DSGVTQTPKHLITATGQRVTLRCSPRSGDLSVYWYQQSLDQGLQFLIQYYNGEERAKGNILERFSAQQFPDLHSELNLSSLELGDSALYFCASSVASGVYNEQFFGPGTRLTVL.

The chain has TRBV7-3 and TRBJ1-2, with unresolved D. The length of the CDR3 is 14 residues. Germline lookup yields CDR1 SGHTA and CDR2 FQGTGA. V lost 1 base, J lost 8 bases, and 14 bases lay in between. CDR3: CASSLNSGIGGYTF. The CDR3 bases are TGTGCCAGCAGCTTAAATTCGGGGATCGGAGGCTACACCTTC.

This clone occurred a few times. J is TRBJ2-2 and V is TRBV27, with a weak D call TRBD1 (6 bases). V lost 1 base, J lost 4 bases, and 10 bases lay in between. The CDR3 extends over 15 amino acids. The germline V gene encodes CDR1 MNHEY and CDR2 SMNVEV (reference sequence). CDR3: CASSLFLGGTGELFF. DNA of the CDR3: TGTGCCAGCAGTTTATTTTTAGGGGGCACCGGGGAGCTGTTTTTT.

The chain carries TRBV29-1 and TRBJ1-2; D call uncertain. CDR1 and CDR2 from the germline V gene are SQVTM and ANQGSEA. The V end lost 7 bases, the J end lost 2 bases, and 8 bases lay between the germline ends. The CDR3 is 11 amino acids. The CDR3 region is CSASHNYGYTF. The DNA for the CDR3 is TGCAGCGCGAGCCACAACTATGGCTACACCTTC.

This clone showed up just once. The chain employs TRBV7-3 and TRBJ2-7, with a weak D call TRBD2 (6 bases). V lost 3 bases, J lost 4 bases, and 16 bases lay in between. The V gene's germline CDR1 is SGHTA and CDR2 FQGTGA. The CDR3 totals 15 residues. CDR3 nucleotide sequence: TGTGCCAGCAGCTTGAGGCATTTGGGGGGATACGAGCAGTACTTC. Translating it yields CASSLRHLGGYEQYF.

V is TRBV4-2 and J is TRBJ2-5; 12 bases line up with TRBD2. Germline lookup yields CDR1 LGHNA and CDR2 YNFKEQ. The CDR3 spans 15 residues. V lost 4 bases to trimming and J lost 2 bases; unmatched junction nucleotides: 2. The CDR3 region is CASSLGTSGQETQYF. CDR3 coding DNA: TGTGCCAGCAGCCTAGGGACTAGCGGGCAAGAGACCCAGTACTTC.

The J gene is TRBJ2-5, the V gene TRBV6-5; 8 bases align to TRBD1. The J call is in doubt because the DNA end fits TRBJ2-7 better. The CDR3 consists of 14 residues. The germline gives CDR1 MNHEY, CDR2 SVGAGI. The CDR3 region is CASSPRTGLYEQYF. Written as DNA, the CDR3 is TGTGCCAGCAGCCCCCGGACAGGGTTGTACGAGCAGTACTTC.

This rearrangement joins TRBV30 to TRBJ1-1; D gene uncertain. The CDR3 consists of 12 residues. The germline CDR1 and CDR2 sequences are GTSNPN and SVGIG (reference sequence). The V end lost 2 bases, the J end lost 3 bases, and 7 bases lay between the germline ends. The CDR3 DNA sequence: TGTGCCTGGAGTCGGCTGTACACTGAAGCTTTCTTT. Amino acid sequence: CAWSRLYTEAFF.

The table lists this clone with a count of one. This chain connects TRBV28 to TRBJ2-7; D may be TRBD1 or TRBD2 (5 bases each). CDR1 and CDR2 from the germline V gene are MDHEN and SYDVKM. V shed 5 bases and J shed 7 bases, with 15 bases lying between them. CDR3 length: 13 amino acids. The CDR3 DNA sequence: TGTGCCAGCAGTCCACCGGTGGGACGGGAGCAGTACTTC. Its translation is CASSPPVGREQYF.

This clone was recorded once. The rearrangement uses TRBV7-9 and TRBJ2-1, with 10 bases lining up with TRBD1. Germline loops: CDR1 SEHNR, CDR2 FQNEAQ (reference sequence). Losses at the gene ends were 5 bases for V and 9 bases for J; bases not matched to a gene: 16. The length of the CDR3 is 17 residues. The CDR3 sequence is CASSAQPPGTGVSEQFF. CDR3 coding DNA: TGTGCCAGCAGCGCACAACCCCCCGGGACAGGGGTTTCTGAGCAGTTCTTC.

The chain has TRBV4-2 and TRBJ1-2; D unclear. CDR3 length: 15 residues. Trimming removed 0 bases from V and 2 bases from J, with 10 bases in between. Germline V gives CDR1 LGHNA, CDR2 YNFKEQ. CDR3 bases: TGTGCCAGCAGCCAAGATCCAGGAGGGAACTATGGCTACACCTTC. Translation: CASSQDPGGNYGYTF.

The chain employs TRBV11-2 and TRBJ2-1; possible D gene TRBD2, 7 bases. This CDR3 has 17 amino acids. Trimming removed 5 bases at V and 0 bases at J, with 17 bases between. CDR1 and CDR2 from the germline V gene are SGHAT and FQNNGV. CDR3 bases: TGTGCCAGCAGCCCCGCGGGGGCGCTGAGCTCCTACAATGAGCAGTTCTTC. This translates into CASSPAGALSSYNEQFF.

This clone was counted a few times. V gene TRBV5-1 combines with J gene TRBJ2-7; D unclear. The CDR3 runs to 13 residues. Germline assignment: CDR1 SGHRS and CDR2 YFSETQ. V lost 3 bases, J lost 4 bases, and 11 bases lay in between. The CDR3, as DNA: TGCGCCAGCAGCTCTGGGTGGTCGTACGAGCAGTACTTC. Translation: CASSSGWSYEQYF.

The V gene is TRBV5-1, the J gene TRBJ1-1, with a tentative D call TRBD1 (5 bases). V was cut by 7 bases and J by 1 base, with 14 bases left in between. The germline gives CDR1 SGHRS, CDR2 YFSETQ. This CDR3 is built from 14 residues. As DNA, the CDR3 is TGCGCCAGCCTCCCCGCTGGGGGGAACACTGAAGCTTTCTTT. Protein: CASLPAGGNTEAFF.

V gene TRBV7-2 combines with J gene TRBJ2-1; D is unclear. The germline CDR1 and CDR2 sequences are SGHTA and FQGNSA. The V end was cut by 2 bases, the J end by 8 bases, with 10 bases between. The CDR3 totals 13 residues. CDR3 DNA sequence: TGTGCCAGCAGCTTATCTAGTAGGTATGAGCAGTTCTTC. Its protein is CASSLSSRYEQFF.

CDR3 amino acids: CASSRRDYYNEQFF. In nucleotides, the CDR3 is TGTGCCAGTAGTCGCCGGGACTACTACAATGAGCAGTTCTTC. V and J are TRBV19 and TRBJ2-1, with 7 nucleotides matching TRBD2. Germline V gene lookup returns CDR1 LNHDA and CDR2 SQIVND (reference sequence). The CDR3 totals 14 residues. The J segment lost 3 bases and the V segment lost 5 bases, leaving 4 bases of the junction unmatched.

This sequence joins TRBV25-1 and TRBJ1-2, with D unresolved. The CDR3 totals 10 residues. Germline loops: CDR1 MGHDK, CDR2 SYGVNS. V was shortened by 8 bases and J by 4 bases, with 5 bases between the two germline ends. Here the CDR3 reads CASSPYGYTF. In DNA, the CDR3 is TGTGCCAGCTCTCCCTATGGCTACACCTTC.

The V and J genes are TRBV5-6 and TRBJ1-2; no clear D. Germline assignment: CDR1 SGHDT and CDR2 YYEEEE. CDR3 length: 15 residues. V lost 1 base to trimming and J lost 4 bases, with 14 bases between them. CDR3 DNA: TGTGCCAGCAGCTTGTGGGTCAGACGAAGCTATGGCTACACCTTC. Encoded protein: CASSLWVRRSYGYTF.

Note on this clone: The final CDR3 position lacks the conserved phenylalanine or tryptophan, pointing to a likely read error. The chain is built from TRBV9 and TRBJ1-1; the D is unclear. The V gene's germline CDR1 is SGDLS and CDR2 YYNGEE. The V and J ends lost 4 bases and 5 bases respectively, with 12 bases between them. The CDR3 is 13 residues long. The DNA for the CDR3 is TGTGCCAGCAGCCCCCGTCCCCAGACTGAAGCTTTCCTT. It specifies CASSPRPQTEAFL.

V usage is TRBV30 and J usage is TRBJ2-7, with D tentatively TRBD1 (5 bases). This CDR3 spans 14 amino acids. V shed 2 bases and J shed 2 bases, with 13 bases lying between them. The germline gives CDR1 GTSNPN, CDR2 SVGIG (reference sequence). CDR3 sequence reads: CAWSHLGPPYEQYF. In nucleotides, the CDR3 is TGTGCCTGGAGTCATCTGGGGCCCCCCTACGAGCAGTACTTC. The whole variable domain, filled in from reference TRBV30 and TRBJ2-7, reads SQTIHQWPATLVQPVGSPLSLECTVEGTSNPNLYWYRQAAGRGLQLLFYSVGIGQISSEVPQNLSASRPQDRQFILSSKKLLLSDSGFYLCAWSHLGPPYEQYFGPGTRLTVT.

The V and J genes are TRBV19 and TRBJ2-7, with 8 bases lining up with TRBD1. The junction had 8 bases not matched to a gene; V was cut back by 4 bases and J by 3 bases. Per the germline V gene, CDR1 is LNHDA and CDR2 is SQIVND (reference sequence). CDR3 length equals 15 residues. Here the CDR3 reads CASSRTGKTNYEQYF. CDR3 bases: TGTGCCAGTAGTAGGACAGGGAAGACCAACTACGAGCAGTACTTC.

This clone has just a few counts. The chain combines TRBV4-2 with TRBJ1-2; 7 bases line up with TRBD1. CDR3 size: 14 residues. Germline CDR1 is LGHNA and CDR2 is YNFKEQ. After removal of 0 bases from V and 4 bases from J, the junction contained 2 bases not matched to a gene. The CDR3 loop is CASSQERGRYGYTF. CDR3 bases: TGTGCCAGCAGCCAAGAGAGGGGGCGCTATGGCTACACCTTC.

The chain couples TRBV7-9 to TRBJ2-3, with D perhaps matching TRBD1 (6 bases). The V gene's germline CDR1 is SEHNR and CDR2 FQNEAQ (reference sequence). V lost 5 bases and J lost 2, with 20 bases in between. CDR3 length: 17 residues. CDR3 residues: CASSPEITGRPTDTQYF. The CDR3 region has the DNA TGTGCCAGCAGCCCGGAAATTACAGGGAGACCCACAGATACGCAGTATTTT.

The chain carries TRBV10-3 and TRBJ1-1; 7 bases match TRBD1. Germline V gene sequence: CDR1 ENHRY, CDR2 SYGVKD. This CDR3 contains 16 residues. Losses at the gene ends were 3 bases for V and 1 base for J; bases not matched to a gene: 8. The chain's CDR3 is CAISDWEGAWNTEAFF. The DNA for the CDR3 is TGTGCCATCAGTGATTGGGAGGGGGCTTGGAACACTGAAGCTTTCTTT.

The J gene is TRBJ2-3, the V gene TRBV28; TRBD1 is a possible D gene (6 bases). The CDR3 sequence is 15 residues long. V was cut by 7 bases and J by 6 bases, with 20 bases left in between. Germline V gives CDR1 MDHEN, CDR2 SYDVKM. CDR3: CASTLRGQPGDTQYF. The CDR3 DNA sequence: TGTGCCAGCACCCTTCGGGGACAACCAGGGGATACGCAGTATTTT.

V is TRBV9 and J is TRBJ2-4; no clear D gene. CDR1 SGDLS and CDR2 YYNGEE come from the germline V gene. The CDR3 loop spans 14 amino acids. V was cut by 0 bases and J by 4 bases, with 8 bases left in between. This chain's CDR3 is CASSVDGGKNIQYF. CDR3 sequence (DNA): TGTGCCAGCAGCGTAGATGGCGGAAAAAACATTCAGTACTTC.

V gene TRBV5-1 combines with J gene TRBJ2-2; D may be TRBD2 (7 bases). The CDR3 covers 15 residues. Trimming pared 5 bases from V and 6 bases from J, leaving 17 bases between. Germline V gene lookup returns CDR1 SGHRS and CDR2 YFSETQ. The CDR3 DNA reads TGCGCCAGCAGACCCGGGACGGGGGGCTCCGGGGAGCTGTTTTTT. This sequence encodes CASRPGTGGSGELFF.

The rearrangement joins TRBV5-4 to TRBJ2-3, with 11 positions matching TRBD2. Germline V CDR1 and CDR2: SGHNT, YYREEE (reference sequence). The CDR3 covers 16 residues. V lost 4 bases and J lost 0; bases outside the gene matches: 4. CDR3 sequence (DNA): TGTGCCAGCAGCGCCAGGACTAGCGGGAGCACAGATACGCAGTATTTT. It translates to CASSARTSGSTDTQYF.